This T cell receptor (beta chain) was recovered during a study of CXCR3-negative and CXCR3-positive naive CD8 T cells (dated by TCRdb to the late 2010s). Regarding the complete study: In total, roughly 140 million TRB reads were obtained, which works out to roughly 1.5 +/- 0.3 million reads per library. The diversity and physicochemical repertoire analyses included about a dozen donors pooled from two independent experiments. Naive subsets from roughly 5 donors and memory cells from 3 donors were included in the TRBV-TRBJ cluster analysis. On the study overall, not on this receptor specifically: Comparably high repertoire diversity was found in both naive subsets, whereas much lower repertoire diversity was found in memory CD8+ T cells. TRBV-TRBJ usage was similar between naive CXCR3-negative and CXCR3-positive cells from the same donor, while memory cells showed distinct patterns. Because surface CD5, which has been linked to self-reactivity in mice, was comparable between naive subsets, TCR interaction strength was also inferred from TRB CDR3 physicochemical properties. CXCR3 expression partially decreased after cryopreservation, so most assays used freshly isolated PBMCs. Compared with CXCR3-negative naive cells, CXCR3-positive naive cells had TRB CDR3s with higher hydrophobicity (lower Kidera factor 4), lower energy, and higher strength and volume indices.

For each CD8+ T cell subset, flow sorting was done in triplicate, and about 300,000 cells per subset went directly into RLT lysis buffer. To exclude memory contaminants, naive CD8+ T cells were stringently defined as CD45RO-CCR7+CD27+CD95-. Peripheral blood mononuclear cells were isolated from buffy coats by standard density gradient centrifugation. A FACSAria III was used to flow-sort naive CXCR3-negative and CXCR3-positive CD8+ T cells. Total RNA was extracted from sorted cells using an RNeasy Mini Kit. Remarks on this clonotype: No cognate antigen has been identified for it.

Sequencing was carried out with a NextSeq 550. The Human TCR Profiling Kit (MiLaboratory) was used to make UMI-labeled 5' RACE TRB cDNA libraries. cDNA synthesis used the entire amount of extracted RNA, and PCR amplification then used the entire amount of cDNA produced. Libraries were prepared in parallel with an identical number of PCR cycles. In the paper's pipeline: With a minimum of two reads required per UMI, MIGEC and MiXCR pulled out about 52,000 +/- 9,100 unique UMI-labeled TRB cDNA molecules from each library. Each library averaged about 37,000 +/- 9,700 functional in-frame TRB CDR3 nucleotide clonotypes without stop codons. After downsampling to 5000 UMI-labeled TRB molecules per sample, diversity metrics, including normalized Shannon-Wiener and Chao1, were computed in VDJtools. For the central five CDR3 residues, VDJtools calculated physicochemical properties weighted by clonotype size, namely interaction energy, strength, volume and Kidera factor 4. TCRdb reprocessed the raw reads; every CDR3 protein sequence is a single record, and DNA is not supplied. The V and J calls and clone size are TCRdb's, not the authors'. The sample table holds 130,000 to 150,000 distinct CDR3 sequences. Of the sample, about 0.28% falls within the top ten clones.

CDR1 SQVTM and CDR2 ANQGSEA were looked up in the germline V gene. The CDR3 starts with the cysteine, ends with the phenylalanine, and has 13 residues. The DNA is not on file. The chain uses TRBV29-1 and TRBJ2-7; no DNA is available, so the TRBD1 call from TCRdb remains unchecked. Sequenced input: naive CXCR3+ CD8+ T cells from blood. The intended sense of this specimen's cell subset or site label: CD45RO-CCR7+CD27+CD95- naive CD8+ T cells expressing CXCR3 (TNR3+). The TCR comes from a human donor in good health. Some clones in this sample may be carry-over from other donors' samples. The CDR3 protein sequence reads: CSVDSDTSYEQYF.